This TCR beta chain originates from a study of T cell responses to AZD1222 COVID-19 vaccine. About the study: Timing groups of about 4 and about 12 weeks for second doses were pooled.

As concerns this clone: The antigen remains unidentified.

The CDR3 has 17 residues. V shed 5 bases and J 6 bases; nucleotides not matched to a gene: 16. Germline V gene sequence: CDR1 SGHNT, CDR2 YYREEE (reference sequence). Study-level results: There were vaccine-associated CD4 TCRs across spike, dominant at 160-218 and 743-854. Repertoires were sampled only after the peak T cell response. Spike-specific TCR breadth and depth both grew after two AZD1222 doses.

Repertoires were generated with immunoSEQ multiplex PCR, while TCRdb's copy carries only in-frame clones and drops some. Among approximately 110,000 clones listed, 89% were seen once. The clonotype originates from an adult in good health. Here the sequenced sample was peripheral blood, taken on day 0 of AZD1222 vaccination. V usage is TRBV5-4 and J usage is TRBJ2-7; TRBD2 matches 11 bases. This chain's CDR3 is CASRVAGGRTEVGEQYF. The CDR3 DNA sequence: TGTGCCAGCAGGGTAGCGGGGGGGCGTACCGAAGTTGGCGAGCAGTACTTC.